The sequence of this T cell receptor beta chain was determined in a study of control samples from healthy donors and cancer patients. Clones were read by immunoSEQ multiplex PCR, and TCRdb kept only the in-frame ones, dropping some. The sample records under 130,000 clones, under 90% being singletons. Trimming removed 4 bases from V and 5 bases from J; junction bases left unmatched: 11. This CDR3 spans 17 amino acids. The germline V gene encodes CDR1 SGHTA and CDR2 FQGNSA. The receptor was derived from a woman in her forties or fifties in good health. Sequenced input: blood. The V call is TRBV7-2, the J call TRBJ1-5, with TRBD1 matching over 10 bases. CDR3 DNA: TGTGCCAGCAGCTCCCAACGGACAGGGGGGTTGGATCAGCCCCAGCATTTT. Its translation is CASSSQRTGGLDQPQHF.